This T cell receptor (beta chain) was recovered during a study of OX40 agonist ivuxolimab in advanced cancers. Study background: At 75% to 90% male, the cohort had a mean age of about 60 years, ranging from 23 to 79.

Profiled with immunoSEQ multiplex PCR; TCRdb holds only in-frame clones, not every one. Among 40,000 to 60,000 clones, around 84% were seen once, and the ten largest hold about 1.5%. For this clone: Its antigen remains unknown.

Overall study results and limits: The authors also found low normalized T-cell clonal expansion in some nonresponders.

The germline CDR1 and CDR2 sequences are WSHSY and SAAADI. Losses at the gene ends were 6 bases for V and 1 base for J; bases not matched to a gene: 4. The CDR3 runs to 15 residues. The receptor was isolated from an adult with an advanced solid tumor such as melanoma, head and neck, liver or kidney cancer. This chain uses TRBV10-2 with TRBJ2-3; 10 bases are shared with TRBD1. The sample here was CD4+ or CD8+ T cells sorted from blood, taken in a trial of the OX40 agonist ivuxolimab. CDR3 in amino acids: CASRRGQGRTDTQYF. In nucleotides, the CDR3 is TGCGCCAGCAGGAGGGGACAGGGGCGCACAGATACGCAGTATTTT.